The T cell receptor beta chain described here comes from a study of PD-L1 blockade in urothelial cancer. In the study overall: Atezolizumab was started by patients in the mid-2010s at 1,200 mg intravenously every 3 weeks. Blood was subjected to analysis at 3 weeks (second dose) and 6 weeks following treatment start. Blood gave a median around 150,000 T cells.

Repertoires were generated with immunoSEQ multiplex PCR, while TCRdb's copy carries only in-frame clones and drops some. The sample contains about 43,000 clones, 80% of which appear only once. This sample's time point: pretreatment peripheral blood. Patients were living with locally advanced or metastatic urothelial carcinoma. CDR1 and CDR2 (germline): SGHRS, YFSETQ. The CDR3 runs to 16 residues. V was pared by 4 bases and J by 1 base, with 14 bases between. This sequence joins TRBV5-1 and TRBJ2-2; possible D gene TRBD1, 6 bases. The sequenced sample was PBMCs, obtained around atezolizumab (anti-PD-L1) treatment. The receptor was isolated from a man in his sixties with urothelial cancer. The DNA of the CDR3 is TGCGCCAGCAGCCGTACCGGGACAAGGAACACCGGGGAGCTGTTTTTT. As protein: CASSRTGTRNTGELFF. The full variable domain, in which reference TRBV5-1 and TRBJ2-2 provide the parts outside the CDR3, is KAGVTQTPRYLIKTRGQQVTLSCSPISGHRSVSWYQQTPGQGLQFLFEYFSETQRNKGNFPGRFSGRQFSNSRSEMNVSTLELGDSALYLCASSRTGTRNTGELFFGEGSRLTVL.